The clone carrying this TCR beta chain was observed a few times. Antigen unknown. The sample contains more than one DNA sequence encoding this CDR3. The data are from a study of beta chain features in type 1 diabetes. Study overall: Healthy donors and patients had similar age, gender and cell yields.

Reverse transcribing all isolated RNA meant expressed TCRB transcripts were sequenced. Sequencing used immunoSEQ multiplex PCR; TCRdb keeps in-frame clones, though not all of them. Among about 650,000 clones, 12% were seen once, and the ten largest hold about 0.11%. Study-level findings and limits: Shortening of TCRB CDR3s, moderate but significant, appeared in all four CD4+ subsets of Type 1 diabetes patients.

This CDR3 has 14 amino acids. Germline V CDR1 and CDR2: SGHTA, FQGNSA. Trimming removed 3 bases from V and 2 bases from J, with 10 bases in between. Donors contributed one heparinised blood draw apiece, averaging about 120 mL. The specimen sequenced was naive CD4+ T cells from blood. This chain joins TRBV7-2 and TRBJ1-1; tentative D call: TRBD1 (6 bases). This receptor was identified in a man younger than 40 with type 1 diabetes. The CDR3 nucleotides are TGTGCCAGCAGCTTGGGACACCAAAACACTGAAGCTTTCTTT. It translates to CASSLGHQNTEAFF.